The 21 T cell receptor beta chains reported below all come from one sample, sequenced in a study of cytomegalovirus exposure and HLA in healthy donors. The study ran its PCR with 60 Vbeta and 13 Jbeta primers. TCRdb's table, derived via immunoSEQ multiplex PCR, lists solely in-frame clones and lacks some. This table holds tens of thousands of clones, 70% to 85% found once. Material: PBMCs. These receptor sequences come from a man over 45 in good health and CMV-seropositive.

The chain employs TRBV21-1 and TRBJ2-5; the table's D call, TRBD1, has no DNA check behind it. TRBV21-1 is described as a pseudogene. CDR3 size: 17 residues. The CDR3 region is CASLRDRVRPKKETQYF. CDR3 coding DNA: TGTGCCAGCCTCCGGGACAGGGTGAGACCCAAAAAAGAGACCCAGTACTTC.

This clone was seen once. The J gene is TRBJ1-2, the V gene TRBV7-9, with D possibly matching TRBD1 (6 bases). Trimming removed 5 bases at V and 6 bases at J, with 10 bases between. The CDR3 is made up of 12 amino acids. Germline CDR1 and CDR2: SEHNR and FQNEAQ (reference sequence). The CDR3 nucleotides are TGTGCCAGCAGCGGGGAGGGGGATGGCTACACCTTC. Amino acids: CASSGEGDGYTF. The entire variable domain, with the rest obtained from reference TRBV7-9 and TRBJ1-2, is as follows: DTGVSQNPRHKITKRGQNVTFRCDPISEHNRLYWYRQTLGQGPEFLTYFQNEAQLEKSRLLSDRFSAERPKGSFSTLEIQRTEQGDSAMYLCASSGEGDGYTFGSGTRLTVV.

This chain uses TRBV7-2 with TRBJ1-5, with 10 bases aligning to TRBD1. Trimming cost V 0 bases and J 2 bases; bases outside gene matches: 7. Germline CDR1 reads SGHTA; CDR2 reads FQGNSA. The CDR3 consists of 18 residues. CDR3 in amino acids: CASSLAGQGRIGNQPQHF. The DNA of the CDR3 is TGTGCCAGCAGCTTAGCGGGACAGGGGAGAATCGGCAATCAGCCCCAGCATTTT.

The chain combines TRBV5-6 with TRBJ1-2, with 7 bases identical to TRBD1. The CDR3 runs to 16 residues. The trim removed 0 bases at V and 3 bases at J, leaving 8 bases unmatched. From germline, CDR1 is SGHDT and CDR2 YYEEEE. In DNA, the CDR3 is TGTGCCAGCAGCTTGGAGACAGGGCAGCTTTACTATGGCTACACCTTC. Protein sequence: CASSLETGQLYYGYTF.

The rearrangement uses TRBV18 and TRBJ1-1, with 10 bases identical to TRBD1. Germline-derived CDR1 and CDR2 are KGHSH and LQKENI. Trimming took 0 bases from V and 7 from J; bases not matched to a gene: 5. This CDR3 comprises 15 residues. The CDR3 nucleotides are TGTGCCAGCTCACCACCGGGACAGGGGCTTGGTGAAGCTTTCTTT. Amino acid sequence: CASSPPGQGLGEAFF.

The CDR3: CASSLGTGVIYGYTF. DNA for the CDR3: TGCGCCAGCAGCCTCGGGACAGGGGTTATTTATGGCTACACCTTC. This chain links TRBV4-1 with TRBJ1-2; 10 nucleotides line up with TRBD1. The CDR3 loop spans 15 amino acids. The germline CDR1 and CDR2 sequences are MGHRA and YSYEKL. The ends lost 4 bases at V and 5 bases at J; junction bases unmatched: 7.

J is TRBJ2-7 and V is TRBV5-6; TRBD2 matches at 9 bases. The junction had 11 bases not matched to a gene; V was cut back by 5 bases and J by 5 bases. The germline gives CDR1 SGHDT, CDR2 YYEEEE. The CDR3 extends over 15 amino acids. In nucleotides, the CDR3 is TGTGCCAGCAGTTCACCCGGGACTAGCTCAAACGAGCAGTACTTC. Translated: CASSSPGTSSNEQYF.

The V and J genes are TRBV27 and TRBJ2-5; 12 positions agree with TRBD2. Losses at the gene ends were 7 bases for V and 5 bases for J; bases not matched to a gene: 8. The V gene's germline CDR1 is MNHEY and CDR2 SMNVEV (reference sequence). The CDR3 loop spans 15 amino acids. CDR3 region: CASMASGRALETQYF. The DNA of the CDR3 is TGTGCCAGCATGGCTAGCGGGAGGGCCTTGGAGACCCAGTACTTC.

The V call is TRBV2, the J call TRBJ1-2; TRBD1 aligns across 9 bases. V lost 8 bases to trimming and J lost 8 bases; unmatched junction nucleotides: 12. This CDR3 contains 14 residues. Germline values: CDR1 SNHLY, CDR2 FYNNEI. CDR3 residues: CASVTGQGTGGYTF. In DNA, the CDR3 is TGTGCCAGCGTCACCGGACAGGGGACGGGCGGCTACACCTTC.

This chain links TRBV9 with TRBJ2-1; 10 nucleotides agree with TRBD2. The CDR3 loop spans 20 amino acids. The germline CDR1 and CDR2 sequences are SGDLS and YYNGEE. V lost 4 bases and J lost 1; bases outside the gene matches: 17. The DNA for the CDR3 is TGTGCCAGCAGCACACATTCTGCCCCAGCGGGGGGGGGATCCTACAATGAGCAGTTCTTC. Translating gives CASSTHSAPAGGGSYNEQFF.

A few counts support this clone. V is TRBV6-5 and J is TRBJ2-7; possibly TRBD2 for D (5 bases). The V and J ends lost 0 bases and 0 bases respectively, with 9 bases between them. Germline V gives CDR1 MNHEY, CDR2 SVGAGI. This CDR3 is 15 amino acids long. The CDR3, as DNA: TGTGCCAGCAGTTACTCAGCGGCTAGCTCCTACGAGCAGTACTTC. Protein product: CASSYSAASSYEQYF.

This rearrangement joins TRBV5-4 to TRBJ2-7, with D tentatively TRBD1 (5 bases). The V and J ends lost 4 bases and 3 bases respectively, with 5 bases between them. The CDR3 runs to 11 residues. Looked up from germline, CDR1 is SGHNT and CDR2 is YYREEE (reference sequence). CDR3 amino acids: CASSQGYEQYF. The CDR3 bases are TGTGCCAGCAGCCAGGGCTACGAGCAGTACTTC.

The chain carries TRBV7-9 and TRBJ1-2; D is unclear. Trimming cost V 7 bases and J 6 bases, with 12 bases left between them. This CDR3 contains 12 residues. The germline V gene has CDR1 SEHNR and CDR2 FQNEAQ (reference sequence). CDR3 nucleotide sequence: TGTGCCAGCATCAACGCCGGGGATGGCTACACCTTC. Amino acid sequence: CASINAGDGYTF. The complete variable domain, with remaining parts taken from reference TRBV7-9 and TRBJ1-2, reads DTGVSQNPRHKITKRGQNVTFRCDPISEHNRLYWYRQTLGQGPEFLTYFQNEAQLEKSRLLSDRFSAERPKGSFSTLEIQRTEQGDSAMYLCASINAGDGYTFGSGTRLTVV.

The chain recombines TRBV18 with TRBJ1-1, with D tentatively TRBD1 (5 bases). The CDR3 is made up of 17 amino acids. V lost 0 bases, J lost 2 bases, and 16 bases lay in between. Germline V lookup: CDR1 KGHSH, CDR2 LQKENI. The CDR3 DNA reads as TGTGCCAGCTCACCACCGAAGTCTTGGGGCCCAAACACTGAAGCTTTCTTT. Protein sequence: CASSPPKSWGPNTEAFF.

The chain combines TRBV27 with TRBJ2-5; 7 positions agree with TRBD1. Germline loops: CDR1 MNHEY, CDR2 SMNVEV (reference sequence). This CDR3 has 13 amino acids. V trimming: 4 bases; J trimming: 7 bases; junction bases outside the gene matches: 6. CDR3 DNA sequence: TGTGCCAGCAGTTATCAGGGGGACGGGACCCAGTACTTC. Its protein product is CASSYQGDGTQYF.

The gene calls are TRBV11-3 and TRBJ2-1; TRBD2 matches at 11 bases. There are 14 residues in the CDR3. V shed 8 bases and J 5 bases; nucleotides not matched to a gene: 5. In germline, CDR1 is SGHNT, CDR2 YENEEA. CDR3 bases: TGTGCCAGCCGCAGACTAGCGGGAAACAATGAGCAGTTCTTC. Translating gives CASRRLAGNNEQFF.

J is TRBJ1-1 and V is TRBV27; no definite D call. V lost 5 bases to trimming and J lost 0 bases, with 13 bases between them. The CDR3 runs to 15 residues. Per the germline V gene, CDR1 is MNHEY and CDR2 is SMNVEV (reference sequence). This CDR3 reads CASSMPGSMNTEAFF. CDR3 DNA: TGTGCCAGCAGTATGCCGGGGTCAATGAACACTGAAGCTTTCTTT.

CDR3 protein: CAWSVPIGPQHF. CDR3 nucleotides: TGTGCCTGGAGTGTTCCTATCGGGCCCCAGCATTTT. The V call is TRBV30, the J call TRBJ1-5; unclear D gene. The V gene's germline CDR1 is GTSNPN and CDR2 SVGIG (reference sequence). The V and J ends lost 0 bases and 9 bases respectively, with 9 bases between them. CDR3 length equals 12 residues.

The rearrangement uses TRBV27 and TRBJ2-1; TRBD2 aligns across 9 bases. CDR3 length equals 13 residues. With V trimmed by 6 bases and J by 6 bases, 3 bases remained unmatched. CDR1 is MNHEY, CDR2 SMNVEV, per germline (reference sequence). CDR3 protein: CASRGSGSNEQFF. The CDR3 nucleotides are TGTGCCAGCAGAGGTAGCGGGAGCAATGAGCAGTTCTTC.

Turning to this clone: At one boundary the junction diverges from the germline segment, which might be a read error. The V and J genes are TRBV29-1 and TRBJ2-6, with D possibly matching TRBD1 (6 bases). Germline assignment: CDR1 SQVTM and CDR2 ANQGSEA. The CDR3 runs 15 residues. The CDR3 sequence is CSVAGHTSGANGLTF. CDR3 DNA sequence: TGCAGCGTTGCGGGACATACCTCTGGGGCCAACGGCCTGACTTTC.

The chain couples TRBV29-1 to TRBJ1-1; D may be TRBD1 (5 bases). The CDR3 totals 15 residues. The V end lost 2 bases, the J end lost 0 bases, and 13 bases lay between the germline ends. Germline lookup yields CDR1 SQVTM and CDR2 ANQGSEA. CDR3 in DNA: TGCAGCGTTGAAAGACAGCTTTCCATGAACACTGAAGCTTTCTTT. Amino acid sequence: CSVERQLSMNTEAFF. Full variable domain (missing parts from reference TRBV29-1 and TRBJ1-1): SAVISQKPSRDICQRGTSLTIQCQVDSQVTMMFWYRQQPGQSLTLIATANQGSEATYESGFVIDKFPISRPNLTFSTLTVSNMSPEDSSIYLCSVERQLSMNTEAFFGQGTRLTVV.